The 23 T cell receptor beta chains listed next were all sequenced from one sample in a study of metastatic and nonmetastatic thyroid tumors (dated by TCRdb to 2018 to 2020). No patient had received any treatment before thyroid surgery. Library construction relied on PCR. Sequencing took place on an Illumina HiSeq 4000. TCRdb took the public reads, trimmed them with fastp at Q25, ran MiXCR for clone calling and kept in-frame beta chains. The sample has 25,000 to 30,000 clones on record, about a quarter of them singletons. The ten largest make up about 2.5% of the sample. Sequencing was done on a sample of blood. These TCRs come from a female donor with papillary thyroid cancer or a benign thyroid nodule (not recorded which). Some clones in this sample may be carry-over from other donors' samples.

This clone was seen ten or more times. The chain links TRBV29-1 to TRBJ2-5; no firm D call. Between the trimmed V and J ends, which lost 7 bases and 5 bases, there was a span of 11 bases. Germline loops: CDR1 SQVTM, CDR2 ANQGSEA. The CDR3 has 11 amino acids. CDR3 region: CSALLGETQYF. For the CDR3, the DNA is TGCAGCGCCCTGCTGGGGGAGACCCAGTACTTC. The full variable domain, in which reference TRBV29-1 and TRBJ2-5 provide the parts outside the CDR3, is SAVISQKPSRDICQRGTSLTIQCQVDSQVTMMFWYRQQPGQSLTLIATANQGSEATYESGFVIDKFPISRPNLTFSTLTVSNMSPEDSSIYLCSALLGETQYFGPGTRLLVL.

This clone was observed at least ten times. The chain uses TRBV5-1 and TRBJ1-1; D gene unclear. There are 13 residues in the CDR3. The V and J ends lost 0 bases and 1 base respectively, with 4 bases between them. Germline assignment: CDR1 SGHRS and CDR2 YFSETQ. DNA of the CDR3: TGCGCCAGCAGCTTGGCCACGAACACTGAAGCTTTCTTT. Protein product: CASSLATNTEAFF.

With respect to this clone: At one boundary the junction diverges from the germline segment, which might be a read error. The chain uses TRBV4-3 and TRBJ1-4, with TRBD1 matching 7 bases. CDR1 and CDR2 from the germline V gene are LGHNA and YSLEER. CDR3 length equals 15 residues. In DNA form, the CDR3 reads TGCGCCATCAGCCCCCTCGACAGGGTTGGTGAAAAACTGTTTTTT. Translated: CAISPLDRVGEKLFF.

The sample holds a few counts of this clone. The V call is TRBV5-1, the J call TRBJ1-1, with 9 bases that match TRBD1. The CDR3 contains 15 residues. J gave up 1 base and V 4 bases, and 5 bases lay outside the gene matches. Germline V gene sequence: CDR1 SGHRS, CDR2 YFSETQ. The CDR3 nucleotides are TGCGCCAGCAGCGAGAGGACAGGGGCGAACACTGAAGCTTTCTTT. Translated: CASSERTGANTEAFF.

This clone showed up many times. The rearrangement links TRBV7-3 to TRBJ1-1, with a possible D match to TRBD1 (5 bases). CDR1 is SGHTA and CDR2 is FQGTGA in the germline V gene. The CDR3 contains 13 residues. Trimming removed 5 bases from V and 3 bases from J, with 10 bases in between. The CDR3 region has the DNA TGTGCCAGCAGCCAATCACAGGACACTGAAGCTTTCTTT. This codes for CASSQSQDTEAFF.

This clone was detected many times. V usage is TRBV5-1 and J usage is TRBJ1-3, with D possibly matching TRBD1 (6 bases). The V gene lost 0 bases and the J gene lost 4 bases, with 8 bases spanning the gap. This CDR3 is 14 amino acids long. CDR1 is SGHRS, CDR2 YFSETQ, per germline. The DNA for the CDR3 is TGCGCCAGCAGCTTGGGGACAGTCGGAAACACCATATATTTT. Translated: CASSLGTVGNTIYF. Full variable domain (rest looked up from reference TRBV5-1 and TRBJ1-3): KAGVTQTPRYLIKTRGQQVTLSCSPISGHRSVSWYQQTPGQGLQFLFEYFSETQRNKGNFPGRFSGRQFSNSRSEMNVSTLELGDSALYLCASSLGTVGNTIYFGEGSWLTVV.

This clone has ten or more counts. The V gene is TRBV4-3, the J gene TRBJ2-3; 12 positions agree with TRBD2. The length of the CDR3 is 16 residues. V lost 0 bases, J lost 5 bases, and 3 bases stayed unmatched. Germline V gene lookup returns CDR1 LGHNA and CDR2 YSLEER. CDR3 in DNA: TGCGCCAGCAGCCAAGATTCGGGACTAGCGGGAGATACGCAGTATTTT. Translation gives CASSQDSGLAGDTQYF.

Comment on this clone: The junction and the germline gene differ at one end; a read error may be behind it. The genes are TRBV7-9 and TRBJ2-1; D is unclear. In germline, CDR1 is SEHNR, CDR2 FQNEAQ (reference sequence). The CDR3 sequence is 13 residues long. The CDR3 DNA is TGTGCCAGCAGCCCCAATGGGTACATTGAGCAGTTCTTC. It specifies CASSPNGYIEQFF.

This clone was found many times. Other DNA sequences within the sample encode an identical CDR3. The V and J genes are TRBV6-1 and TRBJ1-5, with D unclear. The CDR3 extends over 15 amino acids. Germline CDR1 reads MNHNS; CDR2 reads SASEGT. Trimming stripped 1 base from V and 0 bases from J, with 7 bases between. CDR3 in amino acids: CASSEVGYSNQPQHF. Here the CDR3 DNA reads TGTGCCAGCAGTGAAGTTGGGTATAGCAATCAGCCCCAGCATTTT.

This clone rates as medium-sized (0.01 to 0.1%). The chain is built from TRBV6-1 and TRBJ1-6; D ambiguous. CDR1 MNHNS and CDR2 SASEGT come from the germline V gene. The CDR3 consists of 12 residues. The V and J ends lost 5 bases and 9 bases respectively, with 8 bases between them. The CDR3 reads CASSSRGSPLHF. DNA for the CDR3: TGTGCCAGCAGTTCGCGTGGTTCACCCCTCCACTTT.

The rearrangement joins TRBV12-3 or TRBV12-4 to TRBJ1-2; 7 bases match TRBD1. V was clipped by 5 bases and J by 4 bases; unmatched bases: 13. CDR3 length equals 16 residues. The DNA of the CDR3 is TGTGCCAGCAGTGAAATTACCGGGACAGCCCTCTATGGCTACACCTTC. This codes for CASSEITGTALYGYTF.

On this clone: A junction boundary mismatches the germline segment, possibly from a read error. The chain is built from TRBV5-1 and TRBJ2-5, with TRBD1 matching 9 bases. The germline gives CDR1 SGHRS, CDR2 YFSETQ. There are 14 residues in the CDR3. CDR3 sequence reads: CANSPGQGQGTQYF. CDR3 in DNA: TGCGCCAACAGCCCAGGACAGGGGCAAGGGACCCAGTACTTC. Full variable domain (remainder filled in from reference TRBV5-1 and TRBJ2-5): KAGVTQTPRYLIKTRGQQVTLSCSPISGHRSVSWYQQTPGQGLQFLFEYFSETQRNKGNFPGRFSGRQFSNSRSEMNVSTLELGDSALYLCANSPGQGQGTQYFGPGTRLLVL.

Concerning this clone itself: An end of the junction does not agree with germline; a read error may underlie this. The rearrangement links TRBV24-1 to TRBJ2-1; D is perhaps TRBD2 (7 bases). The germline CDR1 and CDR2 sequences are KGHDR and SFDVKD. There are 17 residues in the CDR3. CDR3 amino acids: CATSYLAVGGGYNEQFF. Here the CDR3 DNA reads TGTGCCACCAGTTATTTGGCGGTGGGAGGGGGCTACAATGAGCAGTTCTTC.

There are many counts of this clone. This chain links TRBV10-2 with TRBJ2-1; D is undetermined. The germline CDR1 and CDR2 sequences are WSHSY and SAAADI. The CDR3 runs to 11 residues. Trimming stripped 8 bases from V and 3 bases from J, with 5 bases between. In DNA form, the CDR3 reads TGCGCCAGCCGACACTACAATGAGCAGTTCTTC. Translation: CASRHYNEQFF.

The CDR3 bases are TGTGCCAGCAGCCAAGATACCAGTAATCAGCCCCAGCATTTT. It is translated as CASSQDTSNQPQHF. This rearrangement joins TRBV3-1 to TRBJ1-5; D not certain. Between the trimmed V and J ends, which lost 0 bases and 4 bases, there was a span of 7 bases. Germline-derived CDR1 and CDR2 are LGHDT and YNNKEL (reference sequence). CDR3 length: 14 residues.

There are a few counts of this clone. The J gene is TRBJ2-7, the V gene TRBV5-1; D may be TRBD1 (5 bases). The CDR3 consists of 15 residues. V was cut by 5 bases and J by 5 bases, with 20 bases left in between. The germline gives CDR1 SGHRS, CDR2 YFSETQ. DNA of the CDR3: TGCGCCAGCAGACCGGCCTGGACACGGGTCCACGAGCAGTACTTC. The encoded protein is CASRPAWTRVHEQYF.

The table lists this clone with a few counts. No conserved phenylalanine or tryptophan ends this CDR3, so it is likely a read error. V and J are TRBV10-1 and TRBJ2-3, with 12 bases that match TRBD2. Trimming at V came to 2 bases and at J to 5 bases, leaving 2 bases not matched to a gene. CDR3 length: 15 amino acids. Germline values: CDR1 WNHNN, CDR2 SYGVQD (reference sequence). The CDR3 protein is CASSETTSGRDTQYL. The CDR3 DNA follows: TGCGCCAGCAGTGAGACGACTAGCGGGAGAGATACGCAGTATCTT.

With respect to this clone: An end of the junction does not agree with germline; a read error may underlie this. The V and J genes are TRBV14 and TRBJ2-7; 8 nucleotides line up with TRBD1. Germline V lookup: CDR1 SGHDN, CDR2 FVKESK. This CDR3 comprises 14 residues. The CDR3 DNA sequence: TGTGGCAGCAGCGCCGGGACAGGCCCCTACGAGCAGTACTTC. It codes for CGSSAGTGPYEQYF.

This clone was detected ten times or more. A much larger clone lies a single base off, so this may be a read error. The V and J genes are TRBV6-4 and TRBJ2-1; D not certain. V was cut by 4 bases and J by 12 bases, with 22 bases left in between. The germline CDR1 and CDR2 sequences are MRHNA and SNTAGT. This CDR3 has 15 amino acids. The CDR3 DNA reads as TGTGCCAGCAGTGCCAATCCCCGAGGTTCGCATGGGCAGTTCTTC. Amino acids: CASSANPRGSHGQFF.

At least ten counts were recorded for this clone. The chain recombines TRBV3-1 with TRBJ1-2; D possibly corresponds to TRBD1 (5 bases). Germline CDR1 reads LGHDT; CDR2 reads YNNKEL (reference sequence). Trimming took off 3 bases at V and 7 bases at J, with 15 bases between the two ends. The CDR3 has 14 residues. Here the CDR3 reads CASSQGSRAGGYTF. CDR3 DNA: TGTGCCAGCAGCCAGGGGAGCAGGGCGGGTGGCTACACCTTC.

J is TRBJ2-5 and V is TRBV28; 13 bases fit TRBD2. CDR1 is MDHEN and CDR2 is SYDVKM in the germline V gene. With V trimmed by 7 bases and J by 6 bases, 5 bases remained unmatched. This CDR3 has 14 amino acids. In DNA, the CDR3 is TGTGCCAGCACCACTAGCGGGGGGGCAAAGACCCAGTACTTC. It specifies CASTTSGGAKTQYF. The full variable domain, completed using reference TRBV28 and TRBJ2-5, is DVKVTQSSRYLVKRTGEKVFLECVQDMDHENMFWYRQDPGLGLRLIYFSYDVKMKEKGDIPEGYSVSREKKERFSLILESASTNQTSMYLCASTTSGGAKTQYFGPGTRLLVL.

CDR3 nucleotide sequence: TGTGCCAGCAGTAACGACAGTTACTCATGTGCAGATACGCAGTATTTT. Amino acids: CASSNDSYSCADTQYF. The rearrangement links TRBV6-1 to TRBJ2-3; tentatively, D is TRBD1 (5 bases). The CDR3 has 16 amino acids. Trimming pared 5 bases from V and 4 bases from J, leaving 19 bases between. Germline CDR1 MNHNS, CDR2 SASEGT.

This clone has at least ten counts. The chain joins TRBV9 to TRBJ2-1, with TRBD2 matching 10 bases. The trim removed 0 bases at V and 7 bases at J, leaving 7 bases unmatched. Per the germline V gene, CDR1 is SGDLS and CDR2 is YYNGEE. The CDR3 is 16 amino acids. DNA for the CDR3: TGTGCCAGCAGCGTAGAGGCCAGCGGGAGGGGAAATGAGCAGTTCTTC. Translating gives CASSVEASGRGNEQFF. Full variable domain (outside the CDR3, taken from reference TRBV9 and TRBJ2-1): DSGVTQTPKHLITATGQRVTLRCSPRSGDLSVYWYQQSLDQGLQFLIQYYNGEERAKGNILERFSAQQFPDLHSELNLSSLELGDSALYFCASSVEASGRGNEQFFGPGTRLTVL.